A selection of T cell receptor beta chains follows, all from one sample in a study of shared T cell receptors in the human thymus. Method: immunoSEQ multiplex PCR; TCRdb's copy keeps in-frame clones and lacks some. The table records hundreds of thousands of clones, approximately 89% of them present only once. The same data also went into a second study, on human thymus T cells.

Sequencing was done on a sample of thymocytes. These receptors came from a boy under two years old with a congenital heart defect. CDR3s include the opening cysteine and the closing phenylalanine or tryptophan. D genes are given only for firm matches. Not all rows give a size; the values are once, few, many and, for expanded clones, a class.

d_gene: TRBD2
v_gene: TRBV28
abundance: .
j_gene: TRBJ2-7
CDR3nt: TGTGCCAGCAGTCTTCGCGGGAGTAATCACTACGAGCAGTACTTC
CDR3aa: CASSLRGSNHYEQYF

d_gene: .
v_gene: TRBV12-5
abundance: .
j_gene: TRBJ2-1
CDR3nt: TGTGCTAGTGGTTTGGGGATAGGAGGCTCAGGGGTCAATGAGCAGTTCTTC
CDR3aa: CASGLGIGGSGVNEQFF

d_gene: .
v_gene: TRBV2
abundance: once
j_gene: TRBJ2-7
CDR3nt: TGTGCCAGCTGCACACCCTCCTACGAGCAGTACTTC
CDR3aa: CASCTPSYEQYF

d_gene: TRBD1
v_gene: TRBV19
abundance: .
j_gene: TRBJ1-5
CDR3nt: TGTGCCAGTAGTATAAGTCGGACAGGGCCGTATAGCAATCAGCCCCAGCATTTT
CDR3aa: CASSISRTGPYSNQPQHF

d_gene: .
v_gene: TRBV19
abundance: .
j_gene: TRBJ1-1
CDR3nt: TGTGCCTGCACGACACCAAAGAACACTGAAGCTTTCTTT
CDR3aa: CACTTPKNTEAFF

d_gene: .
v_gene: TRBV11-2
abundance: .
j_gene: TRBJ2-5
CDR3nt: TGTGCCAGCAGCTCGCACCCAATAGATCAGGGGGCGGGAGAAGAGACCCAGTACTTC
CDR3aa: CASSSHPIDQGAGEETQYF

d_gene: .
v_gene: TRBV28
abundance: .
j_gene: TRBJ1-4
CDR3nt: TGTGCCAGCAGTTTTGGGGGAGGTCAGTTTAATGAAAAACTGTTTTTT
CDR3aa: CASSFGGGQFNEKLFF

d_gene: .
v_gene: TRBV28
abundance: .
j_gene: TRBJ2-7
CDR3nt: TGTGCCAGCAGTTCCCCGGAAGCCAGGGGGGAGGTCTCCTACGAGCAGTACTTC
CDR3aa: CASSSPEARGEVSYEQYF

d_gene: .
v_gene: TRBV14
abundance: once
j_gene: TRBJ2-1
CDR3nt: TGTGCCAGCAGCCAAGTCTCTCGGGGGATGGCCTCCTACAATGAGCAGTTCTTC
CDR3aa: CASSQVSRGMASYNEQFF

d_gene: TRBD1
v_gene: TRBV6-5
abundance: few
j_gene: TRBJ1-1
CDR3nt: TGTGCCAGCAGTTACTCGGCAGGGGGGATGAACACTGAAGCTTTCTTT
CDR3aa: CASSYSAGGMNTEAFF

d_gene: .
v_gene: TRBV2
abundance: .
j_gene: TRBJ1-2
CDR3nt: TGTGCCAGCAGGGGTGATGGAGGGGTCAATCACTATGGCTACACCTTC
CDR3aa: CASRGDGGVNHYGYTF

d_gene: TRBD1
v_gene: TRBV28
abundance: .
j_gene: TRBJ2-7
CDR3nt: TGTGCCAGCAGTCCTCCGCCGGGACAGTCTCCCTCCTACGAGCAGTACTTC
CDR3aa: CASSPPPGQSPSYEQYF

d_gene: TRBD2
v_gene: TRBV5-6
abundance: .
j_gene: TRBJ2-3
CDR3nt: TGTGCCAGCAGCTTTGTGGGTCTAGCGGGGGGCACAGATACGCAGTATTTT
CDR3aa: CASSFVGLAGGTDTQYF

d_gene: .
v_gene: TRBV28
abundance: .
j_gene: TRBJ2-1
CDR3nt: TGTGCCAGCAGTTTCCCCCAACAGGCCGATTCCTACAATGAGCAGTTCTTC
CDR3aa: CASSFPQQADSYNEQFF

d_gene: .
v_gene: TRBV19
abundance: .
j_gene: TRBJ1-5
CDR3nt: TGTGCCAGTAGTATATCAAATCAGGGGAGCAATCAGCCCCAGCATTTT
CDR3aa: CASSISNQGSNQPQHF

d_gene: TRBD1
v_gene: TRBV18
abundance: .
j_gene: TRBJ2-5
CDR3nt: TGTGCCAGCTCACCAAAGGGACAGCAAGAGACCCAGTACTTC
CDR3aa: CASSPKGQQETQYF

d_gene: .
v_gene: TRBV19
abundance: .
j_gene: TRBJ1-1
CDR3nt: TGTGCCAGTAGTCAGGCTATTCAAACCGGGACAACCGACACCACTGAAGCTTTCTTT
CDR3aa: CASSQAIQTGTTDTTEAFF

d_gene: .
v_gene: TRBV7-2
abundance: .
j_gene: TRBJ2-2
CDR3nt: TGTGCCAGCAGCTTATTGGGCTCCGAAGTCACCGGGGAGCTGTTTTTT
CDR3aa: CASSLLGSEVTGELFF

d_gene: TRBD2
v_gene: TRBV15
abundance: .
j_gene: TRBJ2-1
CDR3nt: TGTGCCATCGGACTAGCGGGAGGGCCATTCAATGAGCAGTTCTTC
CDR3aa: CAIGLAGGPFNEQFF

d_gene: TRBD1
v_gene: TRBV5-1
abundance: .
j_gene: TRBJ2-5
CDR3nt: TGCGCCAGCAGATTACAGGGGGTCCAAGAGACCCAGTACTTC
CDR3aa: CASRLQGVQETQYF

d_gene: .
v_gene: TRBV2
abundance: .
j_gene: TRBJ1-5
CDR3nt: TGTGCCAGCAGCCCGAAAGACAGCTCAAATCAGCCCCAGCATTTT
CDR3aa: CASSPKDSSNQPQHF

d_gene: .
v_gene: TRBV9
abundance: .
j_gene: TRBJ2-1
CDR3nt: TGTGCCAGCAGCGTAGGGGCAAACTACAATGAGCAGTTCTTC
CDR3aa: CASSVGANYNEQFF

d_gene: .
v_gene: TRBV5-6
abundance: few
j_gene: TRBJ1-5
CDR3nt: TGTGCCAGCAACTGCTGGTGGGAGCAGCCCCAGCATTTT
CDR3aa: CASNCWWEQPQHF

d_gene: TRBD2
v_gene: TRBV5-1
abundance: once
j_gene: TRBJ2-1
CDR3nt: TGCGCCAGCAGCTTTTCGTGGACTAGCGAGTACAATGAGCAGTTCTTC
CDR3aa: CASSFSWTSEYNEQFF

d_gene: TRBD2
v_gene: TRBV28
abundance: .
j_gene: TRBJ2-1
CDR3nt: TGTGCCAGCAGTTTACGGTGGGAGGGGCACAATGAGCAGTTCTTC
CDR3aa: CASSLRWEGHNEQFF

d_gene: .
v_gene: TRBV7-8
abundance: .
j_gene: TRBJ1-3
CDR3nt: TGTGCCAGCAGCGCGACAAGATCCGGAAACACCATATATTTT
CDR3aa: CASSATRSGNTIYF

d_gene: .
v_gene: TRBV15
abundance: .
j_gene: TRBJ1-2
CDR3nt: TGTGCCACCAGCAATTCGTGGGGGACAACGCCTAACTATGGCTACACCTTC
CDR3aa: CATSNSWGTTPNYGYTF

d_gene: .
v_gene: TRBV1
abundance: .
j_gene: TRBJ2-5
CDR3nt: TGCACCAGCAGCCAAGAGGGGACTAGCGAGGGGAGGCCAAGACGGACCCAGTACTTC
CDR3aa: CTSSQEGTSEGRPRRTQYF

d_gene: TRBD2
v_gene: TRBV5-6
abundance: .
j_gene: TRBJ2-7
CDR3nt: TGTGCCAGCAGCGCAGGACTAGCTTCGCTCTCCGAGCAGTACTTC
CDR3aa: CASSAGLASLSEQYF

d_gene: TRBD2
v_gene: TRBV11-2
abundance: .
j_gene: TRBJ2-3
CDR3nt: TGTGCCAGCAGCAACATTTTAGCGGGAGTGGAGAGCACAGATACGCAGTATTTT
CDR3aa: CASSNILAGVESTDTQYF

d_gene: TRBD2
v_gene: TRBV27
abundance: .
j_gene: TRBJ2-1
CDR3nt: TGTGCCAGCAGCCCCGGGACTAGCGGAGGTAATGAGCAGTTCTTC
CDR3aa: CASSPGTSGGNEQFF

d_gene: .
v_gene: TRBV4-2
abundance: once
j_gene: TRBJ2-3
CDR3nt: TGTGCCAGCAGCCAAGCGGAGCTCACAGATACGCAGTATTTT
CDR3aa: CASSQAELTDTQYF

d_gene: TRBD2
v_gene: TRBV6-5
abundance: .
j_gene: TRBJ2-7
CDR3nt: TGTGCCAGCAGTTACGAGTGGACTAGCGGGTTATACGAGCAGTACTTC
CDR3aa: CASSYEWTSGLYEQYF

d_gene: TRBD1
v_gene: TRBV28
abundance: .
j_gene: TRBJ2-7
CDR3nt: TGTGCCAGCAGTTTTCTGACAGGGGGCCCTGGCACCTACGAGCAGTACTTC
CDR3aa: CASSFLTGGPGTYEQYF

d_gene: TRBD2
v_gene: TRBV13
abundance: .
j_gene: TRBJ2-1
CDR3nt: TGTGCCAGCAGCTTATCACCGAACAGGGGACTAGCGGGAGAAGTATCCTACAATGAGCAGTTCTTC
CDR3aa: CASSLSPNRGLAGEVSYNEQFF